This T cell receptor beta chain was obtained from a study of early T cells in non-severe SARS-CoV-2 infection. Study results and limitations: Database matching using VDJdb favored anti-spike CD8 responses, with private and CD4 specificities left missing.

This clonotype was counted many times. Its target is unknown. Trimming took 5 bases from V and 6 from J, leaving 14 bases between them. Germline V gene lookup returns CDR1 SGHTA and CDR2 FQGNSA. The CDR3 length is 14 residues. The protocol attached unique molecular identifiers to individual cDNA molecules. TCRdb itself ran the 5' RACE reads through MiXCR, one entry per CDR3 protein. The data contain fewer than 65,000 distinct CDR3 sequences, almost 9.5% of them singletons. The V gene is TRBV7-2, the J gene TRBJ1-5, with D perhaps matching TRBD1 (5 bases). This TCR was recovered from an adult who was a healthcare worker with PCR-confirmed SARS-CoV-2 infection or an uninfected control (not recorded which). Input material: whole blood. The DNA for the CDR3 is TGTGCCAGCAGCGGTCGGGACGGCCCTCAGCCCCAGCATTTT. The encoded protein is CASSGRDGPQPQHF.